The subject of this entry is one T cell receptor (beta chain). As yet, its antigen is unknown. The CDR3 has 14 amino acids. The V end was cut by 6 bases, the J end by 5 bases, with 13 bases between. This sample is drawn from a study of blood T cells in healthy people across ages. Study-level results: In long-lived donors, naive CD4+ cell counts and diversity exceeded those of aged donors.

Together with a sample-barcoded 5' primer, a J-beta primer mix was included in a second PCR lasting about 7 to 11 cycles. Each cDNA molecule carried a tag from a template-switch adaptor that contained 12 random nucleotides. Every sample gave at least 2.5 million paired-end reads containing CDR3. TCRdb re-called the 5' RACE reads through MiXCR, storing one row per CDR3 protein. The data hold roughly 1.9 million distinct CDR3 sequences, with 39% observed a single time. The source material was blood. The sequence was obtained from a human donor in good health. The chain carries TRBV12-3 or TRBV12-4 and TRBJ1-4, with D tentatively TRBD1 (6 bases). CDR3 nucleotides: TGTGCCAGCAGACAGGGCGTCGGGAATGAAAAACTGTTTTTT. Translated, it gives CASRQGVGNEKLFF.